This entry concerns a single T cell receptor beta chain. The antigen it binds to is not known. Base-call qualities are not available, and no considerably larger clone is one nucleotide away. To prepare the library, the immunoSEQ multiplex PCR assay was applied. RNA was extracted from all samples and reverse transcribed into cDNA, which served as template for TCR sequencing. SuperScript III was used for first-strand cDNA synthesis, primed with a 2:1 mix of oligo-dT and random hexamers. A synthetic immune receptor repertoire was used to assess amplification bias, and residual bias was removed computationally. As for how the authors treated the data: Raw reads were preprocessed to remove errors, and CDR3 was defined according to IMGT conventions as the region from the conserved cysteine to phenylalanine. Clonality was computed by normalizing Shannon entropy by log2 of the number of productive unique TCRs and subtracting the result from 1. CD4 or CD8 identity of scalp clones was inferred by cross-referencing scalp TCRbeta sequences with sorted blood CD4 and CD8 repertoires. TCRdb obtained this table from immuneACCESS and retained in-frame rearrangements with V and J assigned. These tables miss some clones; where compared with another copy, unresolved V genes account for less than half of the shortfall, and the remainder is unexplained. Clone size and V and J calls were adopted from that table, with D and trimming inferred from the DNA. For this sample there are 110,000 to 150,000 clones; about three fifths appear just once. The ten biggest clones cover roughly a third of the sample.

The germline V gene supplies CDR1 ENHRY and CDR2 SYGVKD. Reading from cysteine to phenylalanine, the CDR3 counts 15 amino acids. CDR3 DNA only is kept here, 45 bases in frame from base 1. V is cut back by 4 bases and J by 2 bases, with 6 bases in the junction unmatched. PBMCs were separated by density centrifugation and stained for CD3, CD4 and CD8, after which CD4+ and CD8+ T cells were sorted on a FACSAria. Unaffected controls provided scalp biopsies and blood samples. The source of the sample is a study of CD8+ T cells in alopecia areata listed by TCRdb under 2018. About the full investigation: In both human patients and the C3H/HeJ mouse model, the study applied high-throughput TCRbeta sequencing to look at T cell clonal expansion in alopecia areata. On the human side, TCRbeta sequencing was run on scalp tissue and on sorted CD4+ and CD8+ peripheral blood T cells from healthy controls and from alopecia areata patients with either patchy or totalis/universalis disease. Clonality in the scalp was compared among normal scalp (n=4), patchy alopecia areata scalp (n=8), and alopecia totalis/universalis scalp (n=8). RNA came from the PAXgene miRNA kit for fixed scalp, the miRNeasy kit for PBMCs, and the RNeasy kit for mouse skin. immunoSEQ multiplex PCR using 35 Vbeta forward primers and 13 Jbeta reverse primers was used to amplify TCRbeta CDR3 regions.

Overall study outcomes, separate from this receptor: Shared TCR sequences between patients were less evident than in mice, which may be partly attributable to HLA diversity in the patient population. Higher clonality and more expanded CD8+ clones were observed in lesional scalp than in normal scalp, particularly in alopecia totalis/universalis, a finding suggestive of antigenic drive. Unlike mouse skin, which is dominated by gammadelta T cells, normal human skin has resident alphabeta T cells that are also sequenced, and this complicates analysis of the scalp TCR repertoire.

The sequenced sample consisted of CD8+ T cells sorted from blood. The chain links TRBV10-3 with TRBJ2-7; a stretch of 9 junction bases matches TRBD2. The receptor was isolated from a human donor in good health. The DNA sequence follows: TGTGCCATCAGTGCAGTAGCGGGAGCGGCCTACGAGCAGTACTTC. Its product reads: CAISAVAGAAYEQYF.